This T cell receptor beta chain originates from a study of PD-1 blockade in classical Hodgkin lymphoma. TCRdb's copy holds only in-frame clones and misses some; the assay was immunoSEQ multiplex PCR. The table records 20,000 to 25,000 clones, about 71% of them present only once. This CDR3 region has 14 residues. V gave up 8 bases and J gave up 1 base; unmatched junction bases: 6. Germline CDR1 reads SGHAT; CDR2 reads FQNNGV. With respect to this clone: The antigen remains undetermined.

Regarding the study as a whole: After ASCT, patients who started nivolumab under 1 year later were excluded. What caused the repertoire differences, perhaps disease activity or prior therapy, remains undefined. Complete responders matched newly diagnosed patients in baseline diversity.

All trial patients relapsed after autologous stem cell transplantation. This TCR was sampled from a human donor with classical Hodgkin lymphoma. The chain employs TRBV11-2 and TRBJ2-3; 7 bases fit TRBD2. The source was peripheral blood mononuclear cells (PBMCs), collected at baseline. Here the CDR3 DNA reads TGTGCCAGCGATGGGGCGGGGGGCACAGATACGCAGTATTTT. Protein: CASDGAGGTDTQYF.